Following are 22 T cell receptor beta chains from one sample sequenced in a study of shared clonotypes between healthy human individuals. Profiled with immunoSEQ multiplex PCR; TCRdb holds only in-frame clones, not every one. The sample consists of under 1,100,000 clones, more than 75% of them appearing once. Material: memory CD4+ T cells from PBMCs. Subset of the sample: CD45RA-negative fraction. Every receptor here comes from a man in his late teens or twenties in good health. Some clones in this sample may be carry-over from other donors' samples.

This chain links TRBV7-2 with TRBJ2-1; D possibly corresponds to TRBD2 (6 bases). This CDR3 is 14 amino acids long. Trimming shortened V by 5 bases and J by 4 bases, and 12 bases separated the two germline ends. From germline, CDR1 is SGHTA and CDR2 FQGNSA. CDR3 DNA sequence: TGTGCCAGCAGCGCCTCTAGCGATTACAATGAGCAGTTCTTC. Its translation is CASSASSDYNEQFF.

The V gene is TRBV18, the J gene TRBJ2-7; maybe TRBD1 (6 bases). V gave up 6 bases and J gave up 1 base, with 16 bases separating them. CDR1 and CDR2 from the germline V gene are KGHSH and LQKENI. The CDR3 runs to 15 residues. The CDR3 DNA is TGTGCCAGCTCTTCCTCCTCAGGGGAGTCCTACGAGCAGTACTTC. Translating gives CASSSSSGESYEQYF.

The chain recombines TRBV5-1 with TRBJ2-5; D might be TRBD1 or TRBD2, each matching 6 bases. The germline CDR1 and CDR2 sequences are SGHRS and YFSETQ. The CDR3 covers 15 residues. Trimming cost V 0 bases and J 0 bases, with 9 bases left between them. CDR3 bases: TGCGCCAGCAGCTTGGGAGGGGGGAACCAAGAGACCCAGTACTTC. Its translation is CASSLGGGNQETQYF.

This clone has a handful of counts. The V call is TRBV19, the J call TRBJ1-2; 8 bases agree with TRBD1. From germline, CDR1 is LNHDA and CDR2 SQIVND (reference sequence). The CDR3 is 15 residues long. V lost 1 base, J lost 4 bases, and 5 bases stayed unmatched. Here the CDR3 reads CASSIGPGGAYGYTF. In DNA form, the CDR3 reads TGTGCCAGTAGTATAGGTCCAGGGGGCGCCTATGGCTACACCTTC.

The CDR3 region is CASTPDYTNTGELFF. The CDR3 DNA is TGTGCCAGCACCCCGGACTACACAAACACCGGGGAGCTGTTTTTT. V usage is TRBV25-1 and J usage is TRBJ2-2, with a weak D call TRBD2 (6 bases). This CDR3 is 15 amino acids long. V was cut by 7 bases and J by 2 bases, with 14 bases left in between. Germline CDR1 reads MGHDK; CDR2 reads SYGVNS.

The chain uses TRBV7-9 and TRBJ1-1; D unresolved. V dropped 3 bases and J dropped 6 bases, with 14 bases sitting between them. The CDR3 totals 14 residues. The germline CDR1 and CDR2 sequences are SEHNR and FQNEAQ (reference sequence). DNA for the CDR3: TGTGCCAGCAGCTTGTGGCCGGGCTCCGCTGAAGCTTTCTTT. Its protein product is CASSLWPGSAEAFF.

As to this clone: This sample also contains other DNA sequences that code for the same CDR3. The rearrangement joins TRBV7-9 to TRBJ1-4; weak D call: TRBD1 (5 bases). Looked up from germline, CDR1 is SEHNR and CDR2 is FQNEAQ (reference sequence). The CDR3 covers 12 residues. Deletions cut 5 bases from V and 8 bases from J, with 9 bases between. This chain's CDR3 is CASSLEGEKLFF. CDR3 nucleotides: TGTGCCAGCAGCCTAGAGGGGGAAAAACTGTTTTTT. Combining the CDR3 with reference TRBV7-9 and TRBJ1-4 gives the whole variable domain DTGVSQNPRHKITKRGQNVTFRCDPISEHNRLYWYRQTLGQGPEFLTYFQNEAQLEKSRLLSDRFSAERPKGSFSTLEIQRTEQGDSAMYLCASSLEGEKLFFGSGTQLSVL.

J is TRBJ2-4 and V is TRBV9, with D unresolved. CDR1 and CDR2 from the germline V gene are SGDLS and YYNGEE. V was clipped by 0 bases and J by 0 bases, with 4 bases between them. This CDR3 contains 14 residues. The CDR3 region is CASSVEGAKNIQYF. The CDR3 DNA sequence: TGTGCCAGCAGCGTAGAGGGAGCCAAAAACATTCAGTACTTC.

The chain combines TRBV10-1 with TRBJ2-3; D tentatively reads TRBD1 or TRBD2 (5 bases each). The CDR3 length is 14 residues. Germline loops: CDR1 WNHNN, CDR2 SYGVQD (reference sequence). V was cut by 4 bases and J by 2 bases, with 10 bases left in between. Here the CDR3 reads CASSVGTITDTQYF. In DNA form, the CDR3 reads TGCGCCAGCAGTGTGGGGACCATCACAGATACGCAGTATTTT.

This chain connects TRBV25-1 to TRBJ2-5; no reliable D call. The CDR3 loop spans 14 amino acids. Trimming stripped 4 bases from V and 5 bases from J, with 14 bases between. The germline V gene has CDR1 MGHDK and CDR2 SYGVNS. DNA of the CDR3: TGTGCCAGCAGTGCGGCGACCGCTGTGGAGACCCAGTACTTC. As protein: CASSAATAVETQYF.

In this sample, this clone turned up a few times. The chain's CDR3 is CASSLYPNNEQFF. The CDR3 DNA is TGTGCCAGCAGCTTATACCCTAACAATGAGCAGTTCTTC. V usage is TRBV7-3 and J usage is TRBJ2-1; D is unclear. Trimming took 2 bases from V and 5 from J, leaving 7 bases between them. CDR3 length: 13 amino acids. The V gene's germline CDR1 is SGHTA and CDR2 FQGTGA.

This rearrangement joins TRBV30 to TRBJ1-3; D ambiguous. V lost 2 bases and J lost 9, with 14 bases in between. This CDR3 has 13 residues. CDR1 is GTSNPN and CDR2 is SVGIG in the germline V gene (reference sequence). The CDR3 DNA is TGTGCCTGGAGTTCCTCCCGGATGGGCACCATATATTTT. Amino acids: CAWSSSRMGTIYF.

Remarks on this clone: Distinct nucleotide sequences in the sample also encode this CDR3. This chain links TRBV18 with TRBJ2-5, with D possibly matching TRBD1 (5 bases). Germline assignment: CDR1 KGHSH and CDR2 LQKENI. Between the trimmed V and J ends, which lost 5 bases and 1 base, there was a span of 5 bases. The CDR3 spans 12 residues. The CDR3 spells CASSTGQETQYF. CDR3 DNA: TGTGCCAGCTCAACAGGCCAAGAGACCCAGTACTTC.

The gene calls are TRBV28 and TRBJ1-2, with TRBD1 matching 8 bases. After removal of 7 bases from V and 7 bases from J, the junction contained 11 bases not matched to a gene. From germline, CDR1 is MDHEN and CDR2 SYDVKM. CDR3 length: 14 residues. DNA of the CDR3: TGTGCCAGCACCAGGGGGCCAGGGGCCCCTGGCTACACCTTC. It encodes CASTRGPGAPGYTF.

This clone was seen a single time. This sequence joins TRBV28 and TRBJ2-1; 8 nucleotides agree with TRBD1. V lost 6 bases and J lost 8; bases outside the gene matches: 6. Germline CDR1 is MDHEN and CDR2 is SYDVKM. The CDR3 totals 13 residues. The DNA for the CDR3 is TGTGCCAGCAGCACAGGGGGAAGCGATGAGCAGTTCTTC. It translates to CASSTGGSDEQFF. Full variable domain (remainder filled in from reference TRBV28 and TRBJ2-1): DVKVTQSSRYLVKRTGEKVFLECVQDMDHENMFWYRQDPGLGLRLIYFSYDVKMKEKGDIPEGYSVSREKKERFSLILESASTNQTSMYLCASSTGGSDEQFFGPGTRLTVL.

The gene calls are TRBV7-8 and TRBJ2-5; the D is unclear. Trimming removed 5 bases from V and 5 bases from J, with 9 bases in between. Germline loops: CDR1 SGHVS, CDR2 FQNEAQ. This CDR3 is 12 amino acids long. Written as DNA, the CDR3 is TGTGCCAGCAGCGACACAAGGGAGACCCAGTACTTC. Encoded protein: CASSDTRETQYF.

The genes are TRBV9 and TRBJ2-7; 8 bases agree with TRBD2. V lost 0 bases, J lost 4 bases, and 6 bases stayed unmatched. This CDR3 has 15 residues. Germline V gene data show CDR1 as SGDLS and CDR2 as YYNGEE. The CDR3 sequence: CASSVGVGRGYEQYF. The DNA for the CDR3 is TGTGCCAGCAGCGTAGGAGTCGGGAGGGGGTACGAGCAGTACTTC.

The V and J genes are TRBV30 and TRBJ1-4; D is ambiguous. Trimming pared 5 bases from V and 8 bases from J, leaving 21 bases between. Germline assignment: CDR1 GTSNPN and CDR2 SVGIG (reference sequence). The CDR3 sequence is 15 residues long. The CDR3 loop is CAWGEFTRRGEKLFF. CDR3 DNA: TGTGCCTGGGGTGAGTTCACAAGGAGAGGAGAAAAACTGTTTTTT.

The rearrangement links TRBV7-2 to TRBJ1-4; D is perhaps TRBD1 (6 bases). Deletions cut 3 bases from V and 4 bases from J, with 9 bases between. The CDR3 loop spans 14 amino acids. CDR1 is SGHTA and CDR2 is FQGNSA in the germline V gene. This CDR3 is CASSFGRGNEKLFF. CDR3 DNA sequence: TGTGCCAGCAGCTTCGGCAGGGGTAATGAAAAACTGTTTTTT.

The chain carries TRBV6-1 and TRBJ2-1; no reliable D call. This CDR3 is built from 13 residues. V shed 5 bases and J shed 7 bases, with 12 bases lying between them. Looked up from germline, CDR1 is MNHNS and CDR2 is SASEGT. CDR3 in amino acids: CASSKTQENEQFF. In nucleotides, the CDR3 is TGTGCCAGCAGTAAAACGCAGGAAAATGAGCAGTTCTTC.

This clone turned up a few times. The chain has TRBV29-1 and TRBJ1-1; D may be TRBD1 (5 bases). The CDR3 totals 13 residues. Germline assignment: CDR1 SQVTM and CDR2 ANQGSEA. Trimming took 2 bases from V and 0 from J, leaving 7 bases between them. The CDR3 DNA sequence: TGCAGCGTTGAACAACAGGTGAACACTGAAGCTTTCTTT. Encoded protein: CSVEQQVNTEAFF.

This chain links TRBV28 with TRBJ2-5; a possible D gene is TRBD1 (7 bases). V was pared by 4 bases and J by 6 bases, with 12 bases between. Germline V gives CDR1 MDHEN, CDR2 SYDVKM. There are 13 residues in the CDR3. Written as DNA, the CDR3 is TGTGCCAGCAGTTCAGGGGGGCCGAAGACCCAGTACTTC. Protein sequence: CASSSGGPKTQYF.